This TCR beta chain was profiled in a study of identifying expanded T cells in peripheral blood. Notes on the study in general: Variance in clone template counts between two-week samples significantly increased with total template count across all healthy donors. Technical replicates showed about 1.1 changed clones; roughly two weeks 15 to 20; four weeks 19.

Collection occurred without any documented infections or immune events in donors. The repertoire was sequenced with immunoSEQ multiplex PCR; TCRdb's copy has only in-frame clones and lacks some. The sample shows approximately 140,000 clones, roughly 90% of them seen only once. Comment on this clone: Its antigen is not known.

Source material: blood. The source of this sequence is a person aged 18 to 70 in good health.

The CDR3 DNA is TGTGCCAGCTCAAGAGGTGGCGGCCTTTCCTACGAGCAGTACTTC. Translating it yields CASSRGGGLSYEQYF. The chain combines TRBV5-4 with TRBJ2-7; D is unclear. Germline CDR1 is SGHNT and CDR2 is YYREEE (reference sequence). V gave up 7 bases and J gave up 1 base, with 18 bases separating them. CDR3 length equals 15 residues.